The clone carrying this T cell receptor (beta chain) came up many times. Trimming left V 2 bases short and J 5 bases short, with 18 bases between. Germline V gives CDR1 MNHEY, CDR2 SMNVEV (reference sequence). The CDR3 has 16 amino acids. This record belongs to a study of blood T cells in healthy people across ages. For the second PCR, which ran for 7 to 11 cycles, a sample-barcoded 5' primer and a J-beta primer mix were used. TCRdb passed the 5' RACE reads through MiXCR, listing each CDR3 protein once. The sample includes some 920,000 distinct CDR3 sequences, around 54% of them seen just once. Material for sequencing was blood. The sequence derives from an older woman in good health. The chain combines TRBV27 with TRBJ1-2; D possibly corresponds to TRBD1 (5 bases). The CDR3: CASSLIRAGRTYGYTF. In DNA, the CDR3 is TGTGCCAGCAGTTTAATCCGTGCAGGGAGAACTTATGGCTACACCTTC.